The 15 T cell receptor beta chains in this list originate from one sample, sequenced in a study of read filtering for tumor transcriptome and immune sequencing. This library used roughly 400 ng RNA and molecular barcoded adaptors spanning alpha/delta and beta/gamma chains. TCRdb fed the reads into MiXCR, producing one record per CDR3 protein. In the table there are about 86,000 distinct CDR3 sequences, around 12% of which are singletons. Sequencing input: a population of CD138-negative cells sorted from bone marrow. These receptors came from a donor aged 40 or older with multiple myeloma.

This clonotype was counted many times. The chain combines TRBV12-3 or TRBV12-4 with TRBJ1-1; the D gene is possibly TRBD1 (5 bases). The V end lost 6 bases, the J end lost 2 bases, and 13 bases lay between the germline ends. This CDR3 spans 14 amino acids. Written as DNA, the CDR3 is TGTGCCAGCAGCACCCGAGGGGCCAACACTGAAGCTTTCTTT. Its translation: CASSTRGANTEAFF.

This clonotype has a handful of counts. A much larger clone lies one base from this, so it may be a read error. V and J are TRBV11-2 and TRBJ1-2, with D possibly TRBD1 on 6 matching bases. Germline-derived CDR1 and CDR2 are SGHAT and FQNNGV. CDR3 size: 13 residues. The DNA of the CDR3 is TGTGCCAGCAGCATTGACAGGAACTATGGCCACACCTTC. Its translation: CASSIDRNYGHTF.

At least ten counts were recorded for this clonotype. The chain has TRBV30 and TRBJ1-2; TRBD1 might be the D (5 bases). V was pared by 1 base and J by 3 bases, with 9 bases between. Germline V gene sequence: CDR1 GTSNPN, CDR2 SVGIG (reference sequence). The CDR3 is 13 amino acids. The CDR3 is CAWSEGSYYGYTF. CDR3 nucleotide sequence: TGTGCCTGGAGTGAGGGGTCTTACTATGGCTACACCTTC.

V and J are TRBV20-1 and TRBJ2-3; 7 bases are shared with TRBD2. This CDR3 comprises 14 residues. Losses at the gene ends were 6 bases for V and 3 bases for J; bases not matched to a gene: 9. From germline, CDR1 is DFQATT and CDR2 SNEGSKA (reference sequence). The CDR3 region is CSASAGLRTDTQYF. CDR3 DNA sequence: TGCAGTGCCTCAGCGGGGCTTAGGACAGATACGCAGTATTTT.

This clonotype was found many times. The chain recombines TRBV11-2 with TRBJ2-2, with D hard to call. The germline V gene encodes CDR1 SGHAT and CDR2 FQNNGV. V lost 6 bases to trimming and J lost 2 bases, with 16 bases between them. CDR3 length: 16 amino acids. The CDR3 nucleotides read TGTGCCAGCAGATCTATAGGACCGATCAACACCGGGGAGCTGTTTTTT. Its translation is CASRSIGPINTGELFF.

This clonotype was seen at least ten times. The chain recombines TRBV7-2 with TRBJ2-1, with TRBD1 matching 8 bases. CDR1 is SGHTA, CDR2 FQGNSA, per germline. The ends lost 1 base at V and 10 bases at J; junction bases unmatched: 6. There are 14 residues in the CDR3. CDR3 DNA sequence: TGTGCCAGCAGCTTAGATTCCCCAGGGGGCGAGCAGTTCTTC. It encodes CASSLDSPGGEQFF.

In this sample, this clonotype turned up many times. The V and J genes are TRBV20-1 and TRBJ2-3; 8 positions match TRBD2. Germline V CDR1 and CDR2: DFQATT, SNEGSKA (reference sequence). The CDR3 is 15 amino acids. V trimming: 0 bases; J trimming: 3 bases; junction bases outside the gene matches: 5. CDR3 region: CSARDGASGTDTQYF. CDR3 DNA: TGCAGTGCTAGAGATGGGGCTAGCGGGACAGATACGCAGTATTTT.

This clonotype was detected many times. The chain is built from TRBV10-3 and TRBJ2-7; 10 nucleotides match TRBD2. The CDR3 contains 12 residues. Germline CDR1 ENHRY, CDR2 SYGVKD. The junction had 0 bases not matched to a gene; V was cut back by 10 bases and J by 0 bases. The CDR3, as DNA: TGTGCCACTAGCGGGAGCTCCTACGAGCAGTACTTC. As protein: CATSGSSYEQYF.

This clonotype appeared many times. The rearrangement links TRBV5-1 to TRBJ2-5; possible D gene TRBD2, 5 bases. This CDR3 contains 15 residues. The germline gives CDR1 SGHRS, CDR2 YFSETQ. Deletions cut 1 base from V and 3 bases from J, with 13 bases between. CDR3 sequence (DNA): TGCGCCAGCAGCTTGTTTGCGGGCGCAAAAGAGACCCAGTACTTC. This codes for CASSLFAGAKETQYF.

The rearrangement links TRBV11-2 to TRBJ1-1; TRBD1 matches 7 bases. From germline, CDR1 is SGHAT and CDR2 FQNNGV. V shed 5 bases, J shed 1 base, and the junction held 7 bases outside the gene matches. This CDR3 is 15 amino acids long. The CDR3 protein is CASSPRQGSNTEAFF. In DNA form, the CDR3 reads TGTGCCAGCAGCCCCCGACAGGGATCGAACACTGAAGCTTTCTTT.

This clonotype was recorded many times. The chain uses TRBV29-1 and TRBJ2-1; 11 bases align to TRBD2. CDR1 and CDR2 from the germline V gene are SQVTM and ANQGSEA. Unmatched junction bases numbered 5, after V lost 3 bases and J lost 7 bases. This CDR3 is 14 amino acids long. The CDR3 loop is CSVEKGLAENEQFF. Written as DNA, the CDR3 is TGCAGCGTTGAGAAGGGACTAGCGGAAAATGAGCAGTTCTTC.

This clonotype came up a few times. The chain couples TRBV20-1 to TRBJ2-4; no firm D call. In germline, CDR1 is DFQATT, CDR2 SNEGSKA (reference sequence). The CDR3 runs to 15 residues. V was clipped by 6 bases and J by 0 bases, with 15 bases between them. The CDR3 loop is CSAASNSLAKNIQYF. In nucleotides, the CDR3 is TGCAGTGCCGCTAGTAACAGCCTAGCCAAAAACATTCAGTACTTC.

This clonotype was detected many times. This chain connects TRBV12-3 or TRBV12-4 to TRBJ1-2; D may be TRBD1 (6 bases). V lost 10 bases, J lost 2 bases, and 17 bases lay in between. This CDR3 is built from 14 residues. The CDR3 loop is CATWHEGGNYGYTF. In DNA form, the CDR3 reads TGTGCCACTTGGCACGAAGGGGGGAACTATGGCTACACCTTC.

The table lists this clonotype with a few counts. The J gene is TRBJ2-7, the V gene TRBV29-1; the D gene is possibly TRBD2 (6 bases). The CDR3 runs to 12 residues. Deletions cut 6 bases from V and 8 bases from J, with 17 bases between. Germline CDR1 is SQVTM and CDR2 is ANQGSEA. DNA of the CDR3: TGCAGCGTCAGAGGGCCCGGGAGCAAGCAGTACTTC. It specifies CSVRGPGSKQYF.

This clonotype showed up many times. J is TRBJ2-2 and V is TRBV18, with 9 bases that match TRBD2. This CDR3 comprises 16 residues. The germline CDR1 and CDR2 sequences are KGHSH and LQKENI. Unmatched junction bases numbered 0, after V lost 0 bases and J lost 1 base. The CDR3 loop reads CASSPPTSGNTGELFF. The CDR3 DNA reads as TGTGCCAGCTCACCACCGACTAGCGGGAACACCGGGGAGCTGTTTTTT.